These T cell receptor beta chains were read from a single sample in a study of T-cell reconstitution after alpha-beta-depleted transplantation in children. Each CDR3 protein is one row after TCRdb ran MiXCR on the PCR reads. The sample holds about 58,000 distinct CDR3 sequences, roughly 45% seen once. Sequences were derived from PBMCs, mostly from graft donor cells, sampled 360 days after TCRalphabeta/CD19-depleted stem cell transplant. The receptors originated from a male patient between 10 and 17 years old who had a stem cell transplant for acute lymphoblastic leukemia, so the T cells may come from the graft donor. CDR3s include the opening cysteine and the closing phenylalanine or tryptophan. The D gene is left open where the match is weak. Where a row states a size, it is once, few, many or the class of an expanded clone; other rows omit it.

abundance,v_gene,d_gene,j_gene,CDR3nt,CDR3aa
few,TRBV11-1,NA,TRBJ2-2,TGTGCCACCAGTATTGGGCCCGGGGAGCTGTTTTTT,CATSIGPGELFF
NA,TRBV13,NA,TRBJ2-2,TGTGCCAGCAGCTTCCGGGGGGCTAACACCGGGGAGCTGTTTTTT,CASSFRGANTGELFF
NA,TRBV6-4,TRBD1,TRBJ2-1,TGTGCCAGCAGTGACTGGTACAGGGGCAACAATGAGCAGTTCTTC,CASSDWYRGNNEQFF
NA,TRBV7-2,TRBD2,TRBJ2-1,TGTGCCAGCAGCTTAGAACTAGCGGGGCCTTACAATGAGCAGTTCTTC,CASSLELAGPYNEQFF
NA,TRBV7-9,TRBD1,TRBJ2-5,TGTGCCAGCAGCTTCGGACAGGGGGCGTGGGAGACCCAGTACTTC,CASSFGQGAWETQYF
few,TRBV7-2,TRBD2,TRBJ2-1,TGTGCCTGCCTTGGGACTAGCGGAATCAATGAGCAGTTCTTC,CACLGTSGINEQFF
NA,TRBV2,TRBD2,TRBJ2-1,TGTGCCAGCAGTGCCCGGACTAGATATGAGCAGTTCTTC,CASSARTRYEQFF
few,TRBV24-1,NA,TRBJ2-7,TGTGCCACCAGTGATTCAGGGTACTACGAGCAGTACTTC,CATSDSGYYEQYF
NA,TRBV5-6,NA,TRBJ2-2,TGTGCCAGCACCCGCACAGGGCTTATTCTCACCGGGGAGCTGTTTTTT,CASTRTGLILTGELFF
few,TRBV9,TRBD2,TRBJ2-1,TGTGCCAGCAGCGTACGCGGGAGGTTGGGGAAGGATGAGCAGTTCTTC,CASSVRGRLGKDEQFF
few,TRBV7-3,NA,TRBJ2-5,TGTGCCAGCAGCCAAGGGGGAGGAGGGCAAGAGACCCAGTACTTC,CASSQGGGGQETQYF
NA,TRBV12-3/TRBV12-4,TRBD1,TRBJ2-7,TGTGCCAGCAGTCCCACAGGGGTCTACGAGCAGTACTTC,CASSPTGVYEQYF
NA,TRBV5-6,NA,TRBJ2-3,TGTGCCAGCAGCTTGGTACTTAGCACAGATACGCAGTATTTT,CASSLVLSTDTQYF
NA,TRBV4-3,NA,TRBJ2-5,TGCGCCAGCAGCCTACCGACAGGGGAGGGGGAGACCCAGTACTTC,CASSLPTGEGETQYF
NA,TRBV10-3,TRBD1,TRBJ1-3,TGTGCCATCATGACAGGGGAAGGAAACACCATATATTTT,CAIMTGEGNTIYF
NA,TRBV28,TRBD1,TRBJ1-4,TGTGCCAGCAGTCTAAGACAGGGACTCGGTGAAAAACTGTTTTTT,CASSLRQGLGEKLFF
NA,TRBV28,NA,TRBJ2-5,TGTGCCAGCAGTTTACCGGCTGGACAAGAGACCCAGTACTTC,CASSLPAGQETQYF
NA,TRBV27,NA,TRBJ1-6,TGTGCCAGCAGTCCCTCTCCGGGACCGAATTCACCCCTCCACTTT,CASSPSPGPNSPLHF
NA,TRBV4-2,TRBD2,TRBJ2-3,TGTGCCAGCAGCCGGTATATAGCGGGGGGGACCACAGATACGCAGTATTTT,CASSRYIAGGTTDTQYF
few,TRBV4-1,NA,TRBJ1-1,TGCGCCAGCAGCCAAGTAATTGGGACTGAAGCTTTCTTT,CASSQVIGTEAFF
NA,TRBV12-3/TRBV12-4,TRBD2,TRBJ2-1,TGTGCCAGCAGTTCCCTTAGCGGGAGGGCCCCCTACAATGAGCAGTTCTTC,CASSSLSGRAPYNEQFF
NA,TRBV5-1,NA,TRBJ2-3,TGCGCCAGCAGCTTTGGGCCGTACGGCGGGGGCACAGATACGCAGTATTTT,CASSFGPYGGGTDTQYF
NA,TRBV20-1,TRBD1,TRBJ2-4,TGCAGTGCTAGGGACAGGGTGTCCCTCCTAGCCAAAAACATTCAGTACTTC,CSARDRVSLLAKNIQYF
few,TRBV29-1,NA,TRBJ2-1,TGCAGCGTTGGTCATTACAATGAGCAGTTCTTC,CSVGHYNEQFF
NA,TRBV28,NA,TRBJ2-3,TGTGCCACTAGGGGGTTGAGTAGCACAGATACGCAGTATTTT,CATRGLSSTDTQYF
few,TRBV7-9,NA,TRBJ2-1,TGTGCCAGCAGCTTAGCGGTGGAAAATGAGCAGTTCTTC,CASSLAVENEQFF
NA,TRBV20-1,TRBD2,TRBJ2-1,TGCAGTGCTTGGACCCCAGCGGGGGGGGGCAATGAGCAGTTCTTC,CSAWTPAGGGNEQFF
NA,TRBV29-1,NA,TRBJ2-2,TGCAGCGTTTACCGGCAGGCGAACACCGGGGAGCTGTTTTTT,CSVYRQANTGELFF